This T cell receptor beta chain derives from a study of prognosis after radiotherapy for stage I lung cancer. The wider study: Stereotactic body radiotherapy was given without concurrent therapy, and no patient received both at once. Progression was not significant in around 15 patients, whereas a few developed distant metastases (median roughly 7 months) after radiotherapy. The study's findings and limits: Reportedly, patients with and without metastases differed in TRBV and TRBJ gene usage. Lower values of Shannon entropy after stereotactic body radiation therapy were seen in patients who developed distant metastases.

Genomic DNA was the source, and TCR beta CDR3 was amplified from it by two-round multiplex PCR. Each TRBV and TRBJ gene had its own primer in the first PCR round. TCRdb processed the multiplex PCR reads anew with MiXCR; each CDR3 protein has one entry. The table shows fewer than 35,000 distinct CDR3 sequences, with around 48% occurring only once. There are 14 residues in the CDR3. V was shortened by 5 bases and J by 2 bases, with 13 bases between the two germline ends. CDR1 is SGHTA and CDR2 is FQGNSA in the germline V gene. This clonotype was detected ten times or more. Antigen specificity is unknown.

This specimen was PBMCs, taken before or after stereotactic body radiation therapy (not recorded which). The V call is TRBV7-2, the J call TRBJ2-7; unclear D gene. This TCR derives from a donor aged 50 or older with non-small cell lung cancer. Here the CDR3 DNA reads TGTGCCAGCAGCCCAAGCCGCCTTACCTACGAGCAGTACTTC. It specifies CASSPSRLTYEQYF.